These T cell receptor beta chains were read from a single sample in a study of beta chain features in type 1 diabetes. This table comes from immunoSEQ multiplex PCR, and its TCRdb copy is limited to in-frame clones, with some not included. The table includes 250,000 to 300,000 clones, roughly 25% detected once. Sequenced material: naive CD4+ T cells from blood. Receptors originate from a young woman with type 1 diabetes. Both conserved end residues are part of each CDR3. A D gene is named only where the DNA matches it firmly.

D,V,J,CDR3
TRBD2,TRBV4-1,TRBJ2-4,CASSQPTSGGAKNIQYF
TRBD2,TRBV7-9,TRBJ2-4,CASSSPGGAGFQYF
TRBD1,TRBV6-1,TRBJ2-1,CASSDRGTGSHNEQFF
NA,TRBV7-9,TRBJ2-1,CASSSAQPYNEQFF
NA,TRBV11-2,TRBJ1-5,CASSFSSNQPQHF
TRBD1,TRBV6-6,TRBJ2-5,CASSYGQGAQETQYF
TRBD2,TRBV30,TRBJ2-5,CAWSASGGETQYF
TRBD1,TRBV5-4,TRBJ2-5,CATVLDRWGETQYF
NA,TRBV4-1,TRBJ2-1,CASSQVEWNEQFF
NA,TRBV29-1,TRBJ2-5,CSVDRVETGETQYF
NA,TRBV5-6,TRBJ1-3,CASSFVFSGNTIYF
NA,TRBV7-2,TRBJ2-7,CASSTYRASSYEQYF
NA,TRBV5-1,TRBJ1-4,CASSVAHSGLEEKLFF
NA,TRBV18,TRBJ1-1,CASSPRSVATEAFF
TRBD2,TRBV20-1,TRBJ2-3,CSASPGTSRYF
TRBD2,TRBV7-9,TRBJ2-3,CASSEGLAATDTQYF